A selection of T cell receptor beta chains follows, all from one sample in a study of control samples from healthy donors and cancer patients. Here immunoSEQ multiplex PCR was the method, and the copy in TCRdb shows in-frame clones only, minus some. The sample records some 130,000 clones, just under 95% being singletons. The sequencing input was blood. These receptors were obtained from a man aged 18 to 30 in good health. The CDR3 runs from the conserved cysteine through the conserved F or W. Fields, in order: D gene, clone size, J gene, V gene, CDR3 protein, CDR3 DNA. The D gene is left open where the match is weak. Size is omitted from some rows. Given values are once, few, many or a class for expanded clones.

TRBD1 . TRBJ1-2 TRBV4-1 CASSQMGQGNYGYTF TGCGCCAGCAGCCAAATGGGACAGGGGAACTATGGCTACACCTTC
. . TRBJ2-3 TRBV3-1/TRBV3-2 CASSQGTSDTQYF TGTGCCAGCAGCCAAGGGACCTCAGATACGCAGTATTTT
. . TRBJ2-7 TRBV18 CASSPRVGSYEQYF TGTGCCAGCTCACCTCGGGTAGGCTCCTACGAGCAGTACTTC
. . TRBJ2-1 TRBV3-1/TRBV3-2 CASSRGGLREQFF TGTGCCAGCAGCCGTGGGGGCCTAAGGGAGCAGTTCTTC
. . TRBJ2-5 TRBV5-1 CASRFESSQFGTQYF TGCGCCAGCCGCTTCGAGTCTTCCCAATTCGGGACCCAGTACTTC
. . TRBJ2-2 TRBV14 CASSQVPGRNTGELFF TGTGCCAGCAGCCAAGTCCCCGGGAGGAACACCGGGGAGCTGTTTTTT
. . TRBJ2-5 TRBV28 CASSPPRGWETQYF TGTGCCAGCAGTCCCCCCCGGGGATGGGAGACCCAGTACTTC
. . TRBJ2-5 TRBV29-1 CSVDAHLGTQYF TGCAGCGTTGACGCCCACTTAGGGACCCAGTACTTC
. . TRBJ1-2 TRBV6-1 CASSEGETRADGYTF TGTGCCAGCAGTGAAGGGGAAACGCGGGCGGATGGCTACACCTTC
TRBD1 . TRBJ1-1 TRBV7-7 CASSPLMGQAATEAFF TGTGCCAGCAGCCCACTGATGGGACAGGCTGCGACTGAAGCTTTCTTT
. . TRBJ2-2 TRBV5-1 CASSLDTNTGELFF TGCGCCAGCAGCTTAGACACTAACACCGGGGAGCTGTTTTTT
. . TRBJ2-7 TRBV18 CASSPLAQGRYEQYF TGTGCCAGCTCACCACTTGCCCAGGGTCGCTACGAGCAGTACTTC
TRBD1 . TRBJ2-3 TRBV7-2 CASRKPYRGKIGADTQYF TGTGCCAGCAGAAAGCCGTACAGGGGTAAAATTGGCGCAGATACGCAGTATTTT
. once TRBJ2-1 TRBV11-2 CASSSSGVDEQFF TGTGCCAGCAGCTCCAGCGGTGTGGATGAGCAGTTCTTC
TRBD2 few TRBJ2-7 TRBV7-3 CASRVRTSSGDEQYF TGTGCCAGCAGAGTTCGGACTAGCTCGGGCGACGAGCAGTACTTC
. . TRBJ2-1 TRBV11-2 CASSRDWTMYNEQFF TGTGCCAGCAGCAGGGACTGGACCATGTACAATGAGCAGTTCTTC
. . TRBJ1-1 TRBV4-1 CASSQVGGGAFF TGCGCCAGCAGCCAAGTCGGGGGTGGAGCTTTCTTT
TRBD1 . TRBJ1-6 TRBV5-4 CASSSAGDRRDSPLHF TGTGCCAGCAGCTCCGCGGGGGACAGAAGGGATTCACCCCTCCACTTT
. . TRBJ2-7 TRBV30 CAWSVYFAYEQYF TGTGCCTGGAGTGTATACTTCGCCTACGAGCAGTACTTC
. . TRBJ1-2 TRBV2 CASRRDSSGYTF TGTGCCAGCAGAAGAGACAGTTCTGGCTACACCTTC
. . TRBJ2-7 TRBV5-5 CASSLAVGSYEQYF TGTGCCAGCAGCTTGGCTGTAGGCTCCTACGAGCAGTACTTC
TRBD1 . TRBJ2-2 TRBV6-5 CASSKRGGISGELFF TGTGCCAGCAGTAAACGAGGGGGCATCTCCGGGGAGCTGTTTTTT
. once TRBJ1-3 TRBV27 CASSKTGYSGNTIYF TGTGCCAGCAGTAAAACAGGATACTCTGGAAACACCATATATTTT
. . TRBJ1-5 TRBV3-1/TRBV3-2 CASSLGAGIYQPQHF TGTGCCAGCAGCCTTGGGGCAGGGATCTATCAGCCCCAGCATTTT